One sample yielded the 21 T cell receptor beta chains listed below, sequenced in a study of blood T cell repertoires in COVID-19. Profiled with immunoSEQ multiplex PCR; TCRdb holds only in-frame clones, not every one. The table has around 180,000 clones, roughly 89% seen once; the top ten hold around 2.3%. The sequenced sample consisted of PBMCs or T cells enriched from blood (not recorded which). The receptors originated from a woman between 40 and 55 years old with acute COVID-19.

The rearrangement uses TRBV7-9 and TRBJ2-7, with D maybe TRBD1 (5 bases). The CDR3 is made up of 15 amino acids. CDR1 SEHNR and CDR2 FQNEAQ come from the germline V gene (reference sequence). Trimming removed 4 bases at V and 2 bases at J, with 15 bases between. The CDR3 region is CASSSTQGSPYEQYF. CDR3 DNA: TGTGCCAGCAGCTCCACCCAGGGATCCCCCTACGAGCAGTACTTC.

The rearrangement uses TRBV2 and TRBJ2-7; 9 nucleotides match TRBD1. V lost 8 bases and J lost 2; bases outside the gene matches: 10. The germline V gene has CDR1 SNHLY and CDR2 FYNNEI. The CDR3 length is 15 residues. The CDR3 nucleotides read TGTGCCAGCGGGACAGGGCCCCCATCACCCTACGAGCAGTACTTC. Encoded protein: CASGTGPPSPYEQYF. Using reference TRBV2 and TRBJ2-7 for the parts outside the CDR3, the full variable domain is EPEVTQTPSHQVTQMGQEVILRCVPISNHLYFYWYRQILGQKVEFLVSFYNNEISEKSEIFDDQFSVERPDGSNFTLKIRSTKLEDSAMYFCASGTGPPSPYEQYFGPGTRLTVT.

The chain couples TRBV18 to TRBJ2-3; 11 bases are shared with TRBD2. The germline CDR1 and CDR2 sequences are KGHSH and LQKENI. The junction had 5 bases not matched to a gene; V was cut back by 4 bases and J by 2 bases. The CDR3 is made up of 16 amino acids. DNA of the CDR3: TGTGCCAGCTCACGGCTAGCGGGGGGTCTCACAGATACGCAGTATTTT. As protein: CASSRLAGGLTDTQYF. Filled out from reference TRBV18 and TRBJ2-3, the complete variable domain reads NAGVMQNPRHLVRRRGQEARLRCSPMKGHSHVYWYRQLPEEGLKFMVYLQKENIIDESGMPKERFSAEFPKEGPSILRIQQVVRGDSAAYFCASSRLAGGLTDTQYFGPGTRLTVL.

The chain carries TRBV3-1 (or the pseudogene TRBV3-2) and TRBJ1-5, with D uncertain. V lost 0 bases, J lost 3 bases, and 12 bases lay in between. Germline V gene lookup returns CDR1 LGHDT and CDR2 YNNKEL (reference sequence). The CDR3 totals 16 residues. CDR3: CASSQESGGHNQPQHF. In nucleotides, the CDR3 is TGTGCCAGCAGCCAAGAATCCGGAGGGCACAATCAGCCCCAGCATTTT.

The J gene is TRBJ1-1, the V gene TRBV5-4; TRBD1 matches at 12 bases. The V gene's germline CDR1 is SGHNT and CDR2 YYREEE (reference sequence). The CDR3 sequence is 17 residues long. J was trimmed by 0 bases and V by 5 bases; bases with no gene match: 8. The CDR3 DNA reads TGTGCCAGCAGGCCGCCGGGACAGGGGGCCATGAACACTGAAGCTTTCTTT. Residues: CASRPPGQGAMNTEAFF.

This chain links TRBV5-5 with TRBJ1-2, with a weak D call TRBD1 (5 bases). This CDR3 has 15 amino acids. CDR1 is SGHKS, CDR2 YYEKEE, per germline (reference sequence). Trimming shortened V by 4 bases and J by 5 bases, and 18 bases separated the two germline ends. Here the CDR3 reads CASSAGTDVRYGYTF. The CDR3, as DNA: TGTGCCAGCAGCGCGGGGACCGACGTTAGGTATGGCTACACCTTC.

The CDR3 spells CASSLIKRAYEQYF. The CDR3 DNA sequence: TGTGCCAGCAGCTTGATCAAGCGCGCCTACGAGCAGTACTTC. The rearrangement joins TRBV5-6 to TRBJ2-7; D ambiguous. Trimming took off 1 base at V and 2 bases at J, with 10 bases between the two ends. CDR1 SGHDT and CDR2 YYEEEE come from the germline V gene. The CDR3 covers 14 residues. The full variable domain, rest sourced from reference TRBV5-6 and TRBJ2-7, is DAGVTQSPTHLIKTRGQQVTLRCSPKSGHDTVSWYQQALGQGPQFIFQYYEEEERQRGNFPDRFSGHQFPNYSSELNVNALLLGDSALYLCASSLIKRAYEQYFGPGTRLTVT.

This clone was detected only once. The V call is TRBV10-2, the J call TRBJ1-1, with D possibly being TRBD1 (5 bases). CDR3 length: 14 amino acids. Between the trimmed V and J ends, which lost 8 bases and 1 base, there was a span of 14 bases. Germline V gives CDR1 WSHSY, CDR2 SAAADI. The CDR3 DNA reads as TGCGCCAGCCGGGGCGGGGTCAGGAACACTGAAGCTTTCTTT. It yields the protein CASRGGVRNTEAFF.

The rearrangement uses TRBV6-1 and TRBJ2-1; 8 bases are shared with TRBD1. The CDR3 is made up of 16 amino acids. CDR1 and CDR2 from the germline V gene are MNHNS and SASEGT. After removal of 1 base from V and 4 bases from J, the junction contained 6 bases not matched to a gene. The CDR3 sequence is CASSEGKGQAYNEQFF. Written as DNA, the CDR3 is TGTGCCAGCAGTGAAGGCAAGGGACAGGCTTACAATGAGCAGTTCTTC.

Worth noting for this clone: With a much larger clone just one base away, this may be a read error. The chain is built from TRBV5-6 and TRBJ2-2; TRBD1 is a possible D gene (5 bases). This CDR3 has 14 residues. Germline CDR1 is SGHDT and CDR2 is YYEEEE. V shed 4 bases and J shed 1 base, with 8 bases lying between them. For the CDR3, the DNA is TGTGCCAGCAGCACGACAGTGAACACCGGGGAGCTGTTTTTT. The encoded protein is CASSTTVNTGELFF.

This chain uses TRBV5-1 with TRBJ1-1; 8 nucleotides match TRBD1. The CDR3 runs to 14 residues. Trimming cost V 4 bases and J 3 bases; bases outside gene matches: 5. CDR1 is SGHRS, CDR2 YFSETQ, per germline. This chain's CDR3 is CASSRTGRDTEAFF. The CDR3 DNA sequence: TGCGCCAGCAGCAGGACAGGGAGGGACACTGAAGCTTTCTTT.

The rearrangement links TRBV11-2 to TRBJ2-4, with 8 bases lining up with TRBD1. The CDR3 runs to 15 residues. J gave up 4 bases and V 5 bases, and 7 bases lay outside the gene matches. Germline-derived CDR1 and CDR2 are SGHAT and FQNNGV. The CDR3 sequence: CASSPRDRLKNIQYF. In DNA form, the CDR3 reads TGTGCCAGCAGCCCCCGGGACAGGTTAAAAAACATTCAGTACTTC.

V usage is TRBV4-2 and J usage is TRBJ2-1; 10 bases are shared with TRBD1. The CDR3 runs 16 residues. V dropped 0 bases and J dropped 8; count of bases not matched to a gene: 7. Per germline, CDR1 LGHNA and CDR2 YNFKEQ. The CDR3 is CASSQDPGQGIYEQFF. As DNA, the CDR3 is TGTGCCAGCAGCCAAGATCCGGGACAGGGGATCTATGAGCAGTTCTTC.

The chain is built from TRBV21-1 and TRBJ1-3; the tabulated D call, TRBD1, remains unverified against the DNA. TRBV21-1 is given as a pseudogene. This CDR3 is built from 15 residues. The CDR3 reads CASSKVLTGVHTIYF. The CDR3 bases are TGTGCCAGCAGCAAAGTTCTGACAGGGGTGCACACCATATATTTT.

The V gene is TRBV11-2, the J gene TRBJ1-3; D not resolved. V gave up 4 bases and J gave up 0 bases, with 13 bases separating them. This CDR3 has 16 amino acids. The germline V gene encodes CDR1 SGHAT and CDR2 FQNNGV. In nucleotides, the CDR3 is TGTGCCAGCAGCTCCATTGACTCCTTCTCTGGAAACACCATATATTTT. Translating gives CASSSIDSFSGNTIYF.

The CDR3 region is CASREGVGADTQYF. CDR3 bases: TGTGCCAGTAGGGAAGGCGTAGGGGCAGATACGCAGTATTTT. The V gene is TRBV19, the J gene TRBJ2-3; tentatively, D is TRBD1 (5 bases). The CDR3 is 14 amino acids. V was trimmed by 6 bases and J by 4 bases, leaving 14 bases between them. Per germline, CDR1 LNHDA and CDR2 SQIVND (reference sequence).

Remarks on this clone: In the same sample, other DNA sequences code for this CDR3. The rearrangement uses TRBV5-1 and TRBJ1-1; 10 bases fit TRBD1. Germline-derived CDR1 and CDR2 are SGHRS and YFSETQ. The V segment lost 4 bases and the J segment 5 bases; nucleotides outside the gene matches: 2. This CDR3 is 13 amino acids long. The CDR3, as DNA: TGCGCCAGCAGCAGGGACAGGGGTACTGAAGCTTTCTTT. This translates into CASSRDRGTEAFF.

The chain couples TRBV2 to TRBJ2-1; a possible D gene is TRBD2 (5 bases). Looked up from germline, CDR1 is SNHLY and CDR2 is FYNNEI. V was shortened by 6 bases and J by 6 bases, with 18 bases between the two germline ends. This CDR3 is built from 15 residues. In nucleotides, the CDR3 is TGTGCCAGCAGCCCGACTACCCGCAACCCCAATGAGCAGTTCTTC. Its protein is CASSPTTRNPNEQFF.

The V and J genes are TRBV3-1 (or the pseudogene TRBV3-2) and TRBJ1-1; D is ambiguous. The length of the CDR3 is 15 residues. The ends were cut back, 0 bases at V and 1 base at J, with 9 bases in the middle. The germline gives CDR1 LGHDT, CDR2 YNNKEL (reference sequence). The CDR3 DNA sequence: TGTGCCAGCAGCCAAGATAAGACGGGGAACACTGAAGCTTTCTTT. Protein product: CASSQDKTGNTEAFF.

CDR3 sequence reads: CASSQGGGMTYEQYF. CDR3 DNA: TGTGCCAGCAGCCAAGGGGGAGGGATGACCTACGAGCAGTACTTC. J is TRBJ2-7 and V is TRBV14, with 7 bases matching TRBD2. V dropped 1 base and J dropped 2; count of bases not matched to a gene: 5. CDR3 length: 15 amino acids. Germline V gene sequence: CDR1 SGHDN, CDR2 FVKESK. Complete variable domain (other parts from reference TRBV14 and TRBJ2-7): EAGVTQFPSHSVIEKGQTVTLRCDPISGHDNLYWYRRVMGKEIKFLLHFVKESKQDESGMPNNRFLAERTGGTYSTLKVQPAELEDSGVYFCASSQGGGMTYEQYFGPGTRLTVT.

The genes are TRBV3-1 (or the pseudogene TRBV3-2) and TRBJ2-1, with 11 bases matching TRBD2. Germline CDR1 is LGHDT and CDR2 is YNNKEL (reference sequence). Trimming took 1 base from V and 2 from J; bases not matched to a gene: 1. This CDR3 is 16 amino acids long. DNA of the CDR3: TGTGCCAGCAGCCAAGTTAGCGGGGGGGCCTACAATGAGCAGTTCTTC. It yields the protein CASSQVSGGAYNEQFF.